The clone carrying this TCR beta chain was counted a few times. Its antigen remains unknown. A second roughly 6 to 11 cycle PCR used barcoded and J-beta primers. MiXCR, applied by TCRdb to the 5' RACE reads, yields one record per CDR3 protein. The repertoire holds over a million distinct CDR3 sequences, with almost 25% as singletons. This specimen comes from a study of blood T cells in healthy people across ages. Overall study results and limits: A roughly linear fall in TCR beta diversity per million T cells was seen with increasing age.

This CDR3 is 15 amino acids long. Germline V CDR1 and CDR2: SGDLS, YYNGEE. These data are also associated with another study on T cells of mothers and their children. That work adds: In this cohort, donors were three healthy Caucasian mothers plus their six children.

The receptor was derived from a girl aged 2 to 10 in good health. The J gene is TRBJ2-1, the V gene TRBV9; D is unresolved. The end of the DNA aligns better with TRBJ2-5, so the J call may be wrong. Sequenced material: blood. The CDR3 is CASSVLSSLQETQYF. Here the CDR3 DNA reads TGTGCCAGCAGCGTTTTGTCGTCCCTCCAAGAGACCCAGTACTTC.